This is a list of T cell receptor beta chains from one sample in a study of memory CD4+ T cells and cytomegalovirus serostatus. Profiled with immunoSEQ multiplex PCR; TCRdb holds only in-frame clones, not every one. The sample contains about 75,000 clones, around 82% of which appear only once. The sample taken for sequencing was memory CD4+ T cells from blood. The receptors shown here come from an adult in good health and CMV-seropositive. The CDR3 runs from the conserved cysteine through the conserved F or W. A D gene is named only where the DNA matches it firmly. The listing skips clone size in some rows; elsewhere it reads once, few, many or a size class.

v_call	d_call	j_call	clone_size	cdr3_aa	cdr3_nt
TRBV27	.	TRBJ1-2	.	CASSLRGLRGGYTF	TGTGCCAGCAGTTTGCGGGGCCTCAGAGGAGGCTACACCTTC
TRBV4-1	.	TRBJ2-4	.	CASSPLGREGVQYF	TGCGCCAGCAGCCCCCTCGGGCGGGAAGGGGTACAGTACTTC
TRBV5-1	TRBD2	TRBJ2-2	.	CASSLFGTSGTGELFF	TGCGCCAGCAGCTTATTTGGGACTAGCGGGACCGGGGAGCTGTTTTTT
TRBV11-3	.	TRBJ2-1	.	CASSPRGGRTGNEQFF	TGTGCCAGCAGCCCGAGGGGGGGGAGGACGGGCAATGAGCAGTTCTTC
TRBV30	.	TRBJ2-5	once	CAWSRIAETQYF	TGTGCCTGGAGTCGGATAGCAGAGACCCAGTACTTC
TRBV18	.	TRBJ1-5	.	CASSLGTSNQPQHF	TGTGCCAGCTCATTGGGGACTAGCAATCAGCCCCAGCATTTT
TRBV27	.	TRBJ2-6	.	CASSWAGANVLTF	TGTGCCAGCAGTTGGGCAGGGGCCAACGTCCTGACTTTC
TRBV4-2	.	TRBJ2-5	.	CASSPGQQETQYF	TGTGCCAGCAGCCCAGGACAGCAAGAGACCCAGTACTTC
TRBV4-2	TRBD2	TRBJ2-1	.	CASSQESSGGYNEQFF	TGTGCCAGCAGCCAAGAGTCTAGCGGGGGCTACAATGAGCAGTTCTTC
TRBV6-6	.	TRBJ2-1	.	CASSYSNGGAYNEQFF	TGTGCCAGCAGTTACTCGAACGGGGGCGCCTACAATGAGCAGTTCTTC
TRBV7-2	.	TRBJ1-6	.	CASSLVAGDNSPLHF	TGTGCCAGCAGCTTAGTGGCAGGGGACAATTCACCCCTCCACTTT
TRBV11-3	TRBD2	TRBJ2-1	.	CASSRAGESYNEQFF	TGTGCCAGCAGCAGGGCGGGAGAGTCCTACAATGAGCAGTTCTTC
TRBV5-1	TRBD1	TRBJ2-3	.	CASSLWDRTDTQYF	TGCGCCAGCAGCTTATGGGACAGGACAGATACGCAGTATTTT
TRBV28	TRBD1	TRBJ2-7	.	CASISGQGPPYEQYF	TGTGCCAGCATTTCGGGACAGGGGCCTCCCTACGAGCAGTACTTC
TRBV7-2	.	TRBJ1-4	.	CASSSLRRGRKLFF	TGTGCCAGCAGCTCGTTGAGGCGGGGAAGAAAACTGTTTTTT
TRBV19	.	TRBJ1-1	.	CASSTSYQSSWGTEAFF	TGTGCCAGTAGTACGTCTTACCAGTCCTCCTGGGGAACTGAAGCTTTCTTT